A single sample gave rise to the 32 T cell receptor beta chains below, sequenced in a study of a mutant IDH1 vaccine in newly diagnosed glioma. Clones were read by immunoSEQ multiplex PCR, and TCRdb kept only the in-frame ones, dropping some. The sample has about 90,000 clones; roughly 89% are singletons. No antigen is known for these receptors. Time point in this sample: week 47, end of study. The content of each vaccine dose was 300 ug of mutant IDH1 20-mer peptide, and topical imiquimod accompanied it. Specimen: PBMCs, collected from a glioma patient whose treatment included an IDH1 peptide vaccine. The source of these receptors is a woman in her 50s with glioma.

The chain uses TRBV25-1 and TRBJ1-4; D is ambiguous. The V end lost 2 bases, the J end lost 6 bases, and 10 bases lay between the germline ends. Germline V CDR1 and CDR2: MGHDK, SYGVNS. This CDR3 has 14 residues. CDR3 sequence: CASSEGPADEKLFF. The CDR3 DNA sequence: TGTGCCAGCAGTGAAGGCCCCGCGGATGAAAAACTGTTTTTT.

V usage is TRBV5-1 and J usage is TRBJ2-1; a possible D gene is TRBD1 (6 bases). The CDR3 is 15 amino acids. Germline CDR1 is SGHRS and CDR2 is YFSETQ. The V end was cut by 2 bases, the J end by 4 bases, with 13 bases between. CDR3 residues: CASSFMGQDYNEQFF. CDR3 DNA sequence: TGCGCCAGCAGCTTTATGGGACAAGATTACAATGAGCAGTTCTTC.

The chain is built from TRBV6-5 and TRBJ1-4; TRBD1 aligns across 8 bases. The CDR3 sequence is 14 residues long. J lost 8 bases, V lost 5 bases, and 7 bases had no gene match. Germline V gene lookup returns CDR1 MNHEY and CDR2 SVGAGI. CDR3 sequence: CASSRDRGYEKLFF. The CDR3 region has the DNA TGTGCCAGCAGTCGCGACAGGGGATACGAAAAACTGTTTTTT.

The J gene is TRBJ2-5, the V gene TRBV11-2; D unresolved. CDR3 length: 13 residues. The V end lost 0 bases, the J end lost 5 bases, and 7 bases lay between the germline ends. CDR1 SGHAT and CDR2 FQNNGV come from the germline V gene. CDR3 loop: CASSLDRRETQYF. In nucleotides, the CDR3 is TGTGCCAGCAGCTTAGATCGTCGGGAGACCCAGTACTTC.

J is TRBJ2-2 and V is TRBV9; 7 bases agree with TRBD1. Germline V CDR1 and CDR2: SGDLS, YYNGEE. This CDR3 is built from 16 residues. V shed 0 bases and J 0 bases; nucleotides not matched to a gene: 2. The CDR3 reads CASSVAQGANTGELFF. The CDR3 DNA sequence: TGTGCCAGCAGCGTAGCCCAGGGGGCGAACACCGGGGAGCTGTTTTTT.

The chain combines TRBV27 with TRBJ1-5, with D unclear. The V end was cut by 6 bases, the J end by 1 base, with 16 bases between. CDR3 size: 16 residues. Germline CDR1 is MNHEY and CDR2 is SMNVEV (reference sequence). The CDR3 loop is CASSPLGLQSNQPQHF. In DNA form, the CDR3 reads TGTGCCAGCAGCCCTCTCGGTCTTCAGAGCAATCAGCCCCAGCATTTT.

The genes are TRBV10-3 and TRBJ1-6; D remains ambiguous. Germline V gene data show CDR1 as ENHRY and CDR2 as SYGVKD. CDR3 size: 15 residues. Trimming removed 3 bases at V and 10 bases at J, with 16 bases between. As DNA, the CDR3 is TGTGCCATCAGTGAACTCGGACCGGTGAACTCACCCCTCCACTTT. This sequence encodes CAISELGPVNSPLHF.

The V and J genes are TRBV15 and TRBJ1-3, with D unresolved. The V end lost 0 bases, the J end lost 0 bases, and 12 bases lay between the germline ends. Germline CDR1 reads LNHNV; CDR2 reads YYDKDF (reference sequence). The CDR3 extends over 17 amino acids. CDR3 sequence reads: CATSRDPQVSSGNTIYF. CDR3 in DNA: TGTGCCACCAGCAGAGATCCGCAGGTCAGCTCTGGAAACACCATATATTTT.

The chain joins TRBV10-1 to TRBJ1-3, with D hard to call. Germline loops: CDR1 WNHNN, CDR2 SYGVQD (reference sequence). Trimming removed 0 bases from V and 0 bases from J, with 3 bases in between. The CDR3 length is 14 residues. The CDR3 region has the DNA TGCGCCAGCAGTGAGTCGGGCTCTGGAAACACCATATATTTT. This encodes CASSESGSGNTIYF.

The J gene is TRBJ2-5, the V gene TRBV6-5; either TRBD1 or TRBD2 may fit D (5 bases each). V lost 2 bases and J lost 2, with 12 bases in between. CDR1 MNHEY and CDR2 SVGAGI come from the germline V gene. The CDR3 totals 15 residues. CDR3 region: CASSYRDRGQETQYF. The CDR3 DNA reads TGTGCCAGCAGTTACCGGGACCGGGGACAAGAGACCCAGTACTTC.

The chain carries TRBV29-1 and TRBJ2-1; D may be TRBD2 (6 bases). CDR1 is SQVTM and CDR2 is ANQGSEA in the germline V gene. The CDR3 has 13 residues. Deletions cut 4 bases from V and 4 bases from J, with 11 bases between. The chain's CDR3 is CSVAPTRYNEQFF. CDR3 coding DNA: TGCAGCGTTGCCCCGACTAGGTACAATGAGCAGTTCTTC.

This clone has more than one count but fewer than ten. This chain links TRBV10-1 with TRBJ1-6, with D perhaps matching TRBD1 (6 bases). Germline V lookup: CDR1 WNHNN, CDR2 SYGVQD (reference sequence). V was shortened by 3 bases and J by 9 bases, with 12 bases between the two germline ends. The CDR3 sequence is 14 residues long. The CDR3 here is CASSEGGSFSPLHF. CDR3 nucleotides: TGCGCCAGCAGTGAAGGGGGGTCTTTTTCACCCCTCCACTTT.

The chain joins TRBV12-2 to TRBJ1-1. TRBV12-2 is a pseudogene. This CDR3 comprises 15 residues. The CDR3 sequence is CASRLVRGLYTEAFF. The CDR3 nucleotides read TGTGCAAGTCGCTTAGTTCGGGGGCTTTACACTGAAGCTTTCTTT.

This chain connects TRBV6-1 to TRBJ1-2; D might be TRBD1 (5 bases). The germline V gene encodes CDR1 MNHNS and CDR2 SASEGT. This CDR3 spans 14 amino acids. Deletions cut 0 bases from V and 6 bases from J, with 11 bases between. CDR3 amino acids: CASSEAAGPDGYTF. CDR3 DNA: TGTGCCAGCAGTGAAGCGGCGGGACCGGATGGCTACACCTTC.

This chain joins TRBV7-3 and TRBJ2-5; D may be TRBD1 or TRBD2 (5 bases each). The end of the DNA aligns better with TRBJ2-7, so the J call may be wrong. Germline-derived CDR1 and CDR2 are SGHTA and FQGTGA. The CDR3 is 15 amino acids. The CDR3 DNA is TGTGCCAGCAGCTTAACCGGGGACGGACCCTACGAGCAGTACTTC. This translates into CASSLTGDGPYEQYF.

The CDR3 is CASRRTGAVTDTQYF. For the CDR3, the DNA is TGTGCCAGCAGAAGGACAGGGGCCGTCACAGATACGCAGTATTTT. The gene calls are TRBV5-4 and TRBJ2-3, with TRBD1 identical over 9 bases. Germline CDR1 reads SGHNT; CDR2 reads YYREEE (reference sequence). The V and J ends lost 5 bases and 2 bases, in that order; junction bases with no gene match: 6. The CDR3 is made up of 15 amino acids.

The chain carries TRBV9 and TRBJ2-1, with TRBD2 as a possible D gene (6 bases). The CDR3 is made up of 14 amino acids. Per germline, CDR1 SGDLS and CDR2 YYNGEE. The V end lost 0 bases, the J end lost 7 bases, and 11 bases lay between the germline ends. The CDR3 DNA sequence: TGTGCCAGCAGCGTAGGCGGGACGGGGAATGAGCAGTTCTTC. Amino acid sequence: CASSVGGTGNEQFF.

This chain joins TRBV5-1 and TRBJ1-2; maybe TRBD1 (5 bases). The CDR3 covers 14 residues. Germline V gene data show CDR1 as SGHRS and CDR2 as YFSETQ. The V and J ends lost 5 bases and 5 bases respectively, with 16 bases between them. CDR3 DNA: TGCGCCAGCAGACGGAACGGGGACGGATATGGCTACACCTTC. Translated: CASRRNGDGYGYTF. The variable domain in full, with the rest retrieved from reference TRBV5-1 and TRBJ1-2, is KAGVTQTPRYLIKTRGQQVTLSCSPISGHRSVSWYQQTPGQGLQFLFEYFSETQRNKGNFPGRFSGRQFSNSRSEMNVSTLELGDSALYLCASRRNGDGYGYTFGSGTRLTVV.

The chain is built from TRBV29-1 and TRBJ2-7; 9 bases align to TRBD1. This CDR3 contains 16 residues. The germline gives CDR1 SQVTM, CDR2 ANQGSEA. V lost 0 bases and J lost 2; bases outside the gene matches: 8. CDR3 bases: TGCAGCGTTGAAGATTCGAGGACAGGGGCTCCCTACGAGCAGTACTTC. Translating gives CSVEDSRTGAPYEQYF.

This chain joins TRBV27 and TRBJ1-3, with a tentative D call TRBD1 (6 bases). Germline CDR1 MNHEY, CDR2 SMNVEV (reference sequence). Trimming stripped 5 bases from V and 3 bases from J, with 8 bases between. The length of the CDR3 is 13 residues. CDR3 sequence: CASSRTVGNTIYF. The CDR3 bases are TGTGCCAGCAGTCGGACAGTTGGAAACACCATATATTTT.

V and J are TRBV30 and TRBJ2-5, with D possibly TRBD1 on 6 matching bases. V lost 5 bases, J lost 5 bases, and 9 bases lay in between. CDR1 GTSNPN and CDR2 SVGIG come from the germline V gene (reference sequence). The CDR3 spans 11 residues. The CDR3 spells CAWGQGETQYF. The DNA of the CDR3 is TGTGCCTGGGGGCAGGGGGAGACCCAGTACTTC.

The chain joins TRBV18 to TRBJ2-7; 10 nucleotides line up with TRBD1. Losses at the gene ends were 3 bases for V and 6 bases for J; bases not matched to a gene: 11. Germline CDR1 reads KGHSH; CDR2 reads LQKENI. The length of the CDR3 is 16 residues. DNA for the CDR3: TGTGCCAGCTCACCTCCTAATCAGGGACAGGGGCGCGAGCAGTACTTC. Amino acids: CASSPPNQGQGREQYF.

This clone was counted once. This chain joins TRBV15 and TRBJ2-5; the D is unclear. The germline V gene has CDR1 LNHNV and CDR2 YYDKDF (reference sequence). This CDR3 is 12 amino acids long. V lost 5 bases and J lost 5, with 9 bases in between. The CDR3: CATSSVSETQYF. CDR3 in DNA: TGTGCCACCAGCTCGGTGTCGGAGACCCAGTACTTC.

This clone was observed a handful of times. J is TRBJ1-1 and V is TRBV5-4, with a tentative D call TRBD1 (6 bases). CDR3 length: 12 residues. The ends were cut back, 1 base at V and 5 bases at J, with 6 bases in the middle. Germline-derived CDR1 and CDR2 are SGHNT and YYREEE (reference sequence). CDR3 sequence (DNA): TGTGCCAGCAGCTTGCAGGGGACTGAAGCTTTCTTT. Protein sequence: CASSLQGTEAFF.

The chain joins TRBV5-4 to TRBJ1-3; D is unclear. This CDR3 is 12 amino acids long. In germline, CDR1 is SGHNT, CDR2 YYREEE (reference sequence). The V end lost 0 bases, the J end lost 5 bases, and 3 bases lay between the germline ends. This CDR3 reads CASSLGRNTIYF. The DNA of the CDR3 is TGTGCCAGCAGCTTGGGGAGAAACACCATATATTTT.

V usage is TRBV18 and J usage is TRBJ1-1; 9 bases match TRBD1. With 3 bases clipped from V and 2 bases from J, the junction kept 10 bases outside the gene matches. Germline CDR1 reads KGHSH; CDR2 reads LQKENI. The CDR3 runs 17 residues. The CDR3 protein is CASSPTGQGPVNTEAFF. CDR3 coding DNA: TGTGCCAGCTCACCGACCGGACAGGGGCCAGTAAACACTGAAGCTTTCTTT.

The CDR3 reads CASSFPSLNTEAFF. CDR3 bases: TGTGCCAGCAGCTTCCCGTCTTTGAACACTGAAGCTTTCTTT. The J gene is TRBJ1-1, the V gene TRBV11-1; unclear D gene. V was shortened by 3 bases and J by 0 bases, with 8 bases between the two germline ends. The CDR3 spans 14 residues. Germline CDR1 is SGHAT and CDR2 is FQDESV (reference sequence).

The chain joins TRBV30 to TRBJ2-1, with D perhaps TRBD1 or TRBD2 (5 bases each). V dropped 3 bases and J dropped 8 bases, with 17 bases sitting between them. The length of the CDR3 is 14 residues. CDR1 is GTSNPN, CDR2 SVGIG, per germline (reference sequence). The CDR3 DNA follows: TGTGCCTGGAGGAGAGGGGACGAATCCCATGAGCAGTTCTTC. Residues: CAWRRGDESHEQFF.

The rearrangement joins TRBV10-1 to TRBJ2-1; no reliable D call. The germline V gene has CDR1 WNHNN and CDR2 SYGVQD (reference sequence). The V end lost 3 bases, the J end lost 3 bases, and 12 bases lay between the germline ends. This CDR3 comprises 15 residues. The CDR3 region is CASSDSPQSYNEQFF. The CDR3 nucleotides read TGCGCCAGCAGTGACAGCCCCCAAAGCTACAATGAGCAGTTCTTC.

DNA of the CDR3: TGTGCCAGCAGTGATAGACAGGGTGATGGCTACACCTTC. It codes for CASSDRQGDGYTF. This chain links TRBV6-1 with TRBJ1-2, with TRBD1 matching over 7 bases. Germline trimming cut 3 bases from V and 6 bases from J; bases unmatched to any gene: 4. Germline V gives CDR1 MNHNS, CDR2 SASEGT. The CDR3 covers 13 residues.

V and J are TRBV30 and TRBJ1-1; no reliable D call. Germline V gene lookup returns CDR1 GTSNPN and CDR2 SVGIG (reference sequence). V shed 0 bases and J shed 4 bases, with 12 bases lying between them. The CDR3 runs to 14 residues. CDR3 nucleotides: TGTGCCTGGAGTGTACTGGGGTGGACCACTGAAGCTTTCTTT. It encodes CAWSVLGWTTEAFF.

This chain joins TRBV5-1 and TRBJ2-7; D possibly uses TRBD1 or TRBD2 (6 bases each). There are 14 residues in the CDR3. The V and J ends lost 1 base and 6 bases respectively, with 14 bases between them. CDR1 is SGHRS and CDR2 is YFSETQ in the germline V gene. CDR3 amino acids: CASSLYGGPSEQYF. The DNA for the CDR3 is TGCGCCAGCAGCTTGTACGGGGGCCCTTCCGAGCAGTACTTC.